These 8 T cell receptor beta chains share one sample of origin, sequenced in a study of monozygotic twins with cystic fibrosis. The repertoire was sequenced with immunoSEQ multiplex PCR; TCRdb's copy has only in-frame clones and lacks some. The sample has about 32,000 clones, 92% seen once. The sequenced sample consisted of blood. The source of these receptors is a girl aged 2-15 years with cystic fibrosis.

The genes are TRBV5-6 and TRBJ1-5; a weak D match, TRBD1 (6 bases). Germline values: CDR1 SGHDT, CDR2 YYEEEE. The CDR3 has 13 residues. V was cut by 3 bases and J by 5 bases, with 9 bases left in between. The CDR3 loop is CASSWRGDQPQHF. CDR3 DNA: TGTGCCAGCAGCTGGAGGGGGGATCAGCCCCAGCATTTT.

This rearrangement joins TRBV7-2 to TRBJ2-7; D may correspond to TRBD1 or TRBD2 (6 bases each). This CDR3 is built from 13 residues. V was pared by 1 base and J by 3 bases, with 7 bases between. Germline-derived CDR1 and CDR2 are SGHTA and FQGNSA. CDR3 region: CASSLEGGYEQYF. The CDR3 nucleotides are TGTGCCAGCAGCTTAGAGGGGGGCTACGAGCAGTACTTC.

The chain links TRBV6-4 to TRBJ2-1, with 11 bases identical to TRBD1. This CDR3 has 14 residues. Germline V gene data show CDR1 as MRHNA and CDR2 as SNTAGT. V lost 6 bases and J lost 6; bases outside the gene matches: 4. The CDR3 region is CASSPGTGGNEQFF. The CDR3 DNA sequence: TGTGCCAGCAGCCCCGGGACAGGGGGCAATGAGCAGTTCTTC.

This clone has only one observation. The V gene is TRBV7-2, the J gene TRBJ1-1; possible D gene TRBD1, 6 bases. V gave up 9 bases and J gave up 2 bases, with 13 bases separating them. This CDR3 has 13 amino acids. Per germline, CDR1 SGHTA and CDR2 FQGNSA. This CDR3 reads CASGGQLNTEAFF. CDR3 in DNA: TGTGCCAGTGGGGGGCAGCTTAACACTGAAGCTTTCTTT.

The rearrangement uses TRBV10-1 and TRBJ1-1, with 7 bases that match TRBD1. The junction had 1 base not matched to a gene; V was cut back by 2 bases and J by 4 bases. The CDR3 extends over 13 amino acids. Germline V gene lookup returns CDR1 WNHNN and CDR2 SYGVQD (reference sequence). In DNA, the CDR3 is TGCGCCAGCAGTGAGACAGGGGTCACTGAAGCTTTCTTT. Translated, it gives CASSETGVTEAFF.

The CDR3 spells CASSYRLATYNEQFF. CDR3 DNA: TGTGCCAGCAGTTATAGACTAGCCACCTACAATGAGCAGTTCTTC. The chain carries TRBV28 and TRBJ2-1; 7 bases are shared with TRBD2. This CDR3 region has 15 residues. CDR1 is MDHEN, CDR2 SYDVKM, per germline. Trimming at V came to 4 bases and at J to 2 bases, leaving 5 bases not matched to a gene.

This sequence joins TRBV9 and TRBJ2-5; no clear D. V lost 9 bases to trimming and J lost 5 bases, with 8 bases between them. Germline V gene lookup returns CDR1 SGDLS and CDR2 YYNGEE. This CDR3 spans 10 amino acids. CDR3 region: CANRLETQYF. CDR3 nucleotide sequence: TGTGCCAATAGGTTGGAGACCCAGTACTTC. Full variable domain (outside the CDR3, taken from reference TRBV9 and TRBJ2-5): DSGVTQTPKHLITATGQRVTLRCSPRSGDLSVYWYQQSLDQGLQFLIQYYNGEERAKGNILERFSAQQFPDLHSELNLSSLELGDSALYFCANRLETQYFGPGTRLLVL.

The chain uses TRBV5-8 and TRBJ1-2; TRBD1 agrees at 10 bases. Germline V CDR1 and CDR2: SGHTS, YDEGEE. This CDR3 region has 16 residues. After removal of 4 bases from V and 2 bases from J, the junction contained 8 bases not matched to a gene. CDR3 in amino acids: CASSDRGRFSNYGYTF. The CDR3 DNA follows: TGTGCCAGCAGCGACAGGGGGCGCTTCTCCAACTATGGCTACACCTTC.